This T cell receptor (beta chain) was captured by sequencing in a study of neurological immune-mediated disorders. Study outcomes and limitations: Expansion of TCR clones was greatest in HTLV-1-associated myelopathy and smallest in multiple sclerosis, where it fell below that of healthy controls.

From the 5' RACE reads, TCRdb called clonotypes with MiXCR, one entry per CDR3 protein. The table shows some 48,000 distinct CDR3 sequences, with 10% occurring only once. The CDR3 covers 15 residues. The V gene's germline CDR1 is SQVTM and CDR2 ANQGSEA. V trimming: 6 bases; J trimming: 2 bases; junction bases outside the gene matches: 9. This clonotype was counted at least ten times. What it recognizes is unknown. Sequencing used PBMCs. The sequence was obtained from a woman aged 40 to 49 with HTLV-1-associated myelopathy (HAM/TSP). This sequence joins TRBV29-1 and TRBJ2-3; the match to TRBD2 covers 9 bases. The CDR3 sequence is CSVAPSGTSTDTQYF. The CDR3, as DNA: TGCAGCGTCGCCCCTAGCGGGACTTCCACAGATACGCAGTATTTT.